These 27 T cell receptor beta chains came from one sample sequenced in a study of blood T cell repertoires in COVID-19. Profiling relied on immunoSEQ multiplex PCR, and the TCRdb table lists in-frame clones only, not all of them. The sample carries some 210,000 clones, 70% to 90% recorded once. The specimen sequenced was PBMCs or T cells enriched from blood (not recorded which). The receptors were sampled from a man aged 30-40 years with acute COVID-19.

The genes are TRBV18 and TRBJ1-4; D might be TRBD1 (5 bases). Between the trimmed V and J ends, which lost 3 bases and 5 bases, there was a span of 13 bases. CDR1 and CDR2 from the germline V gene are KGHSH and LQKENI. The CDR3 has 15 amino acids. Written as DNA, the CDR3 is TGTGCCAGCTCACCCTTGGTTGGGGGGAATGAAAAACTGTTTTTT. Translated: CASSPLVGGNEKLFF.

This chain joins TRBV5-4 and TRBJ1-2; D is possibly TRBD1 (5 bases). The V and J ends lost 4 bases and 7 bases respectively, with 23 bases between them. The CDR3 extends over 16 amino acids. Germline assignment: CDR1 SGHNT and CDR2 YYREEE (reference sequence). The CDR3 bases are TGTGCCAGCAGCCCCTTCGGGGGGGAATCGGCTGGTGGCTACACCTTC. Translation gives CASSPFGGESAGGYTF.

The V gene is TRBV7-9, the J gene TRBJ2-5; D call uncertain. V lost 3 bases and J 2 bases, leaving 10 bases between the germline ends. CDR3 size: 14 residues. The germline CDR1 and CDR2 sequences are SEHNR and FQNEAQ (reference sequence). The CDR3 region is CASSFWALQETQYF. The CDR3 coding sequence is TGTGCCAGCAGCTTCTGGGCTCTTCAAGAGACCCAGTACTTC. Using reference TRBV7-9 and TRBJ2-5 for the parts outside the CDR3, the full variable domain is DTGVSQNPRHKITKRGQNVTFRCDPISEHNRLYWYRQTLGQGPEFLTYFQNEAQLEKSRLLSDRFSAERPKGSFSTLEIQRTEQGDSAMYLCASSFWALQETQYFGPGTRLLVL.

J is TRBJ2-2 and V is TRBV4-2; D call uncertain. Trimming took off 1 base at V and 6 bases at J, with 15 bases between the two ends. CDR1 LGHNA and CDR2 YNFKEQ come from the germline V gene. CDR3 size: 16 residues. CDR3 bases: TGTGCCAGCAGCCAAGTACTCCAAGTGGGCCCCGGGGAGCTGTTTTTT. Encoded protein: CASSQVLQVGPGELFF.

CDR3: CASSLGGQGARGGYTF. The CDR3, as DNA: TGTGCCAGCAGCTTAGGTGGACAGGGGGCGAGAGGAGGCTACACCTTC. V is TRBV5-5 and J is TRBJ1-2, with 11 nucleotides matching TRBD1. V lost 2 bases and J lost 8; bases outside the gene matches: 11. The CDR3 has 16 residues. Germline CDR1 is SGHKS and CDR2 is YYEKEE (reference sequence).

The CDR3 region is CASSVGAGNNEKLFF. As DNA, the CDR3 is TGTGCCAGCAGCGTAGGTGCAGGCAATAATGAAAAACTGTTTTTT. The J gene is TRBJ1-4, the V gene TRBV9; D call uncertain. CDR3 length: 15 amino acids. Trimming left V 0 bases short and J 4 bases short, with 10 bases between. Germline V gene sequence: CDR1 SGDLS, CDR2 YYNGEE.

V usage is TRBV28 and J usage is TRBJ1-2; D remains unclear. Germline-derived CDR1 and CDR2 are MDHEN and SYDVKM. This CDR3 region has 12 residues. Trimming left V 7 bases short and J 8 bases short, with 14 bases between. CDR3 sequence: CASTSLSDGYTF. CDR3 nucleotides: TGTGCCAGCACGTCCCTCAGCGACGGCTACACCTTC.

This sequence joins TRBV9 and TRBJ1-3; 8 positions agree with TRBD1. CDR1 is SGDLS, CDR2 YYNGEE, per germline. Trimming took 4 bases from V and 6 from J; bases not matched to a gene: 6. The length of the CDR3 is 14 residues. The CDR3 sequence: CASSPWTGPNTIYF. CDR3 nucleotides: TGTGCCAGCAGCCCCTGGACAGGGCCAAACACCATATATTTT.

The table lists this clone with a count of one. The CDR3 bases are TGTGCCAGCAGGATTGGACAGAATCAGCCCCAGCATTTT. This sequence encodes CASRIGQNQPQHF. This chain uses TRBV12-3 or TRBV12-4 with TRBJ1-5; possible D gene TRBD1, 6 bases. The CDR3 runs 13 residues. V lost 6 bases and J 4 bases, leaving 10 bases between the germline ends.

The chain combines TRBV9 with TRBJ1-1, with D unclear. Germline V lookup: CDR1 SGDLS, CDR2 YYNGEE. The CDR3 covers 13 residues. With 3 bases removed from V and 10 bases from J, the gap between germline ends came to 16 bases. For the CDR3, the DNA is TGTGCCAGCAGCGCCTCTGAGGTAGATAGAGCTTTCTTT. Encoded protein: CASSASEVDRAFF.

This chain connects TRBV4-2 to TRBJ1-2; 10 bases fit TRBD1. The CDR3 has 15 amino acids. Germline V gene data show CDR1 as LGHNA and CDR2 as YNFKEQ. V was pared by 4 bases and J by 3 bases, with 5 bases of the junction left unmatched. Here the CDR3 DNA reads TGTGCCAGCAGCCGCCCCGGGACAGGGGACTATGGCTACACCTTC. The encoded protein is CASSRPGTGDYGYTF.

Remarks on this clone: A much larger clone lies one base from this, so it may be a read error. The gene calls are TRBV11-2 and TRBJ2-3; D is unresolved. The ends were cut back, 5 bases at V and 2 bases at J, with 2 bases in the middle. Per germline, CDR1 SGHAT and CDR2 FQNNGV. The length of the CDR3 is 11 residues. The CDR3 here is CASSLTDTQYF. The CDR3 DNA sequence: TGTGCCAGCAGCCTCACAGATACGCAGTATTTT.

V usage is TRBV7-2 and J usage is TRBJ1-2; tentative D call: TRBD1 (6 bases). The CDR3 is 15 residues long. The V end was cut by 2 bases, the J end by 4 bases, with 14 bases between. CDR1 and CDR2 from the germline V gene are SGHTA and FQGNSA. The CDR3 DNA follows: TGTGCCAGCAGCTTAAGGGGAGGGGGTACCTATGGCTACACCTTC. Its translation is CASSLRGGGTYGYTF.

This chain connects TRBV11-3 to TRBJ1-1, with D uncertain. The V end was cut by 6 bases, the J end by 1 base, with 12 bases between. CDR1 is SGHNT, CDR2 YENEEA, per germline. The CDR3 runs to 14 residues. The CDR3, as DNA: TGTGCCAGCAGTCAAGACACGGAGAACACTGAAGCTTTCTTT. It encodes CASSQDTENTEAFF.

J is TRBJ1-2 and V is TRBV5-6; D remains unclear. Per germline, CDR1 SGHDT and CDR2 YYEEEE. The CDR3 runs to 12 residues. The V gene lost 1 base and the J gene lost 8 bases, with 9 bases spanning the gap. The CDR3, as DNA: TGTGCCAGCAGCTTGAGCGGTGTCGGCTACACCTTC. Protein: CASSLSGVGYTF.

V usage is TRBV24-1 and J usage is TRBJ2-1, with D maybe TRBD2 (5 bases). Germline assignment: CDR1 KGHDR and CDR2 SFDVKD. The CDR3 runs to 16 residues. Deletions cut 3 bases from V and 0 bases from J, with 11 bases between. This CDR3 reads CATSDNRGFSYNEQFF. For the CDR3, the DNA is TGTGCCACCAGTGATAACCGGGGTTTCTCCTACAATGAGCAGTTCTTC.

The genes are TRBV27 and TRBJ2-3, with a weak D call TRBD2 (7 bases). The germline V gene encodes CDR1 MNHEY and CDR2 SMNVEV (reference sequence). This CDR3 is 15 amino acids long. The V and J ends lost 0 bases and 1 base respectively, with 8 bases between them. The CDR3 loop reads CASSLSGGGTDTQYF. CDR3 nucleotide sequence: TGTGCCAGCAGTTTATCAGGGGGGGGCACAGATACGCAGTATTTT.

This chain links TRBV6-5 with TRBJ2-7; 10 positions match TRBD1. Trimming removed 8 bases from V and 0 bases from J; junction bases left unmatched: 1. CDR1 and CDR2 (germline): MNHEY, SVGAGI. The CDR3 is 13 amino acids. The CDR3 sequence is CASRDRGSYEQYF. The CDR3, as DNA: TGTGCCAGCCGGGACAGGGGCTCCTACGAGCAGTACTTC.

The chain couples TRBV7-9 to TRBJ2-7; tentatively, D is TRBD2 (6 bases). This CDR3 comprises 17 residues. The germline V gene encodes CDR1 SEHNR and CDR2 FQNEAQ (reference sequence). V lost 1 base to trimming and J lost 3 bases, with 19 bases between them. The CDR3, as DNA: TGTGCCAGCAGCTTAGTCGGCAGCGGGTTACATAACTACGAGCAGTACTTC. Encoded protein: CASSLVGSGLHNYEQYF.

This clone was seen a few times. The V gene is TRBV5-1, the J gene TRBJ1-1, with D perhaps matching TRBD1 (5 bases). The CDR3 spans 14 residues. Trimming took 4 bases from V and 1 from J, leaving 11 bases between them. CDR1 and CDR2 from the germline V gene are SGHRS and YFSETQ. CDR3 residues: CASSIQGGNTEAFF. CDR3 sequence (DNA): TGCGCCAGCAGCATTCAGGGAGGGAACACTGAAGCTTTCTTT.

This clone was observed a single time. CDR3 protein: CASSKSWTGRYGYTF. In DNA, the CDR3 is TGTGCCAGCAGCAAGAGTTGGACAGGAAGGTATGGCTACACCTTC. The chain is built from TRBV7-9 and TRBJ1-2; TRBD1 matches 7 bases. This CDR3 has 15 amino acids. V dropped 5 bases and J dropped 5; count of bases not matched to a gene: 11. Germline loops: CDR1 SEHNR, CDR2 FQNEAQ (reference sequence).

The V call is TRBV18, the J call TRBJ2-1; 8 bases agree with TRBD2. Unmatched junction bases numbered 8, after V lost 3 bases and J lost 4 bases. Germline-derived CDR1 and CDR2 are KGHSH and LQKENI. CDR3 size: 16 residues. The CDR3 DNA is TGTGCCAGCTCACCTACCCGTGCGGGGGGATACAATGAGCAGTTCTTC. Its protein product is CASSPTRAGGYNEQFF.

The J gene is TRBJ1-4, the V gene TRBV6-5, with 7 bases fitting TRBD1. The CDR3 covers 15 residues. CDR1 is MNHEY, CDR2 SVGAGI, per germline. The J segment lost 4 bases and the V segment lost 4 bases, leaving 6 bases of the junction unmatched. The CDR3 loop is CASSSGQLNNEKLFF. The CDR3 bases are TGTGCCAGCAGTTCGGGACAGCTCAATAATGAAAAACTGTTTTTT.

The chain joins TRBV9 to TRBJ2-1, with 7 positions matching TRBD2. V lost 4 bases, J lost 8 bases, and 3 bases stayed unmatched. The CDR3 has 12 amino acids. Germline loops: CDR1 SGDLS, CDR2 YYNGEE. The CDR3 loop is CASSSLADEQFF. The CDR3 DNA reads as TGTGCCAGCAGCAGTCTAGCGGATGAGCAGTTCTTC.

The J gene is TRBJ1-4, the V gene TRBV7-9; 10 nucleotides line up with TRBD1. Trimming cost V 3 bases and J 5 bases; bases outside gene matches: 3. Germline CDR1 SEHNR, CDR2 FQNEAQ (reference sequence). This CDR3 contains 15 residues. For the CDR3, the DNA is TGTGCCAGCAGCTTGCGGGGACAGGGGAATGAAAAACTGTTTTTT. Encoded protein: CASSLRGQGNEKLFF.

This rearrangement joins TRBV5-3 to TRBJ1-6; TRBD1 is a possible D gene (6 bases). TRBV5-3 counts as an open reading frame of uncertain function. Trimming removed 4 bases from V and 5 bases from J, with 25 bases in between. This CDR3 has 19 amino acids. CDR3: CARSVNRESGWTDNSPLHF. For the CDR3, the DNA is TGTGCCAGAAGCGTGAACAGGGAGTCAGGATGGACTGATAATTCACCCCTCCACTTT.

The rearrangement uses TRBV9 and TRBJ2-7; 9 bases are shared with TRBD2. The V gene's germline CDR1 is SGDLS and CDR2 YYNGEE. CDR3 length: 16 residues. Unmatched junction bases numbered 6, after V lost 0 bases and J lost 2 bases. DNA of the CDR3: TGTGCCAGCAGCGTAGGCTTTGGCGGGGGGGCCTACGAGCAGTACTTC. Residues: CASSVGFGGGAYEQYF.